The 24 T cell receptor beta chains presented below share a single source sample, sequenced in a study of OX40 agonist ivuxolimab in advanced cancers. Sequencing used immunoSEQ multiplex PCR; TCRdb keeps in-frame clones, though not all of them. Here the sample spans about 58,000 clones, around 84% being singletons. Sample: CD4+ or CD8+ T cells sorted from blood, taken in a trial of the OX40 agonist ivuxolimab. These receptors came from an adult with an advanced solid tumor such as melanoma, head and neck, liver or kidney cancer.

This sequence joins TRBV5-1 and TRBJ1-6; D is undetermined. Germline V lookup: CDR1 SGHRS, CDR2 YFSETQ. CDR3 size: 15 residues. Trimming removed 0 bases at V and 3 bases at J, with 7 bases between. The CDR3 is CASSLGTGYNSPLHF. CDR3 DNA: TGCGCCAGCAGCTTGGGGACGGGCTATAATTCACCCCTCCACTTT. The full variable domain, in which reference TRBV5-1 and TRBJ1-6 provide the parts outside the CDR3, is KAGVTQTPRYLIKTRGQQVTLSCSPISGHRSVSWYQQTPGQGLQFLFEYFSETQRNKGNFPGRFSGRQFSNSRSEMNVSTLELGDSALYLCASSLGTGYNSPLHFGNGTRLTVT.

The chain combines TRBV10-3 with TRBJ2-1, with 13 bases matching TRBD2. Germline V CDR1 and CDR2: ENHRY, SYGVKD. The CDR3 runs 15 residues. J was trimmed by 10 bases and V by 8 bases; bases with no gene match: 11. Written as DNA, the CDR3 is TGTGCCATCGGGGGACTAGCGGGGTCCTACGGGGAGCAGTTCTTC. It encodes CAIGGLAGSYGEQFF.

J is TRBJ1-2 and V is TRBV5-1, with 10 bases matching TRBD1. The CDR3 covers 14 residues. The germline CDR1 and CDR2 sequences are SGHRS and YFSETQ. V lost 4 bases and J lost 0; bases outside the gene matches: 0. As DNA, the CDR3 is TGCGCCAGCAGCGACAGGGGGCCTAACTATGGCTACACCTTC. Its protein product is CASSDRGPNYGYTF. Full variable domain (rest looked up from reference TRBV5-1 and TRBJ1-2): KAGVTQTPRYLIKTRGQQVTLSCSPISGHRSVSWYQQTPGQGLQFLFEYFSETQRNKGNFPGRFSGRQFSNSRSEMNVSTLELGDSALYLCASSDRGPNYGYTFGSGTRLTVV.

The chain recombines TRBV18 with TRBJ1-2; D ambiguous. The length of the CDR3 is 16 residues. Germline assignment: CDR1 KGHSH and CDR2 LQKENI. Trimming cost V 4 bases and J 2 bases, with 17 bases left between them. CDR3 in DNA: TGTGCCAGCTCACGCTCGATCTTGGGCGCAAACTATGGCTACACCTTC. Its translation is CASSRSILGANYGYTF.

This clone showed up just once. J is TRBJ2-5 and V is TRBV7-2, with D tentatively TRBD1 or TRBD2 (6 bases each). In germline, CDR1 is SGHTA, CDR2 FQGNSA. V was shortened by 7 bases and J by 6 bases, with 21 bases between the two germline ends. The CDR3 runs to 15 residues. The CDR3 DNA follows: TGTGCCAGCACCCCAGGGGAGGCGCATACAAAGACCCAGTACTTC. This encodes CASTPGEAHTKTQYF.

This chain joins TRBV10-3 and TRBJ2-7, with 10 bases lining up with TRBD2. The CDR3 loop spans 17 amino acids. The trim removed 3 bases at V and 3 bases at J, leaving 11 bases unmatched. Germline assignment: CDR1 ENHRY and CDR2 SYGVKD. CDR3 in DNA: TGTGCCATCAGTGACCCCGATCGGCCTAGCGGGGGCTACGAGCAGTACTTC. It encodes CAISDPDRPSGGYEQYF.

The chain has TRBV19 and TRBJ2-5, with D maybe TRBD2 (5 bases). This CDR3 contains 16 residues. The germline CDR1 and CDR2 sequences are LNHDA and SQIVND (reference sequence). Trimming removed 4 bases from V and 1 base from J, with 16 bases in between. The DNA of the CDR3 is TGTGCCAGTAGTAAGGAGAGGGCGACTACCCAAGAGACCCAGTACTTC. Its protein product is CASSKERATTQETQYF.

The chain has TRBV28 and TRBJ1-6; D uncertain. CDR3 length: 12 amino acids. The V end lost 6 bases, the J end lost 7 bases, and 7 bases lay between the germline ends. Germline assignment: CDR1 MDHEN and CDR2 SYDVKM. This CDR3 is CASRDSNSPLHF. The CDR3 nucleotides are TGTGCCAGCAGGGATTCCAATTCACCCCTCCACTTT.

This chain connects TRBV19 to TRBJ1-1, with 8 positions matching TRBD1. The ends lost 5 bases at V and 2 bases at J; junction bases unmatched: 7. This CDR3 has 15 amino acids. CDR1 LNHDA and CDR2 SQIVND come from the germline V gene (reference sequence). CDR3 DNA: TGTGCCAGTAGTGACGACAGGGGAATAAACACTGAAGCTTTCTTT. Its protein product is CASSDDRGINTEAFF.

The rearrangement uses TRBV7-8 and TRBJ1-5; possibly TRBD1 for D (5 bases). The CDR3 has 16 amino acids. V gave up 7 bases and J gave up 0 bases, with 16 bases separating them. Germline V gene data show CDR1 as SGHVS and CDR2 as FQNEAQ. The DNA for the CDR3 is TGTGCCAGCACGCTGGGGCTCGGGGATAGCAATCAGCCCCAGCATTTT. As protein: CASTLGLGDSNQPQHF.

This chain uses TRBV13 with TRBJ1-5, with TRBD1 identical over 7 bases. Trimming cost V 5 bases and J 4 bases; bases outside gene matches: 8. The CDR3 covers 15 residues. CDR1 is PRHDT, CDR2 FYEKMQ, per germline (reference sequence). The CDR3 is CASSETGNGNQPQHF. As DNA, the CDR3 is TGTGCCAGCAGCGAGACAGGGAATGGGAATCAGCCCCAGCATTTT.

This chain joins TRBV6-1 and TRBJ2-1, with 12 bases identical to TRBD2. V shed 4 bases, J shed 5 bases, and the junction held 3 bases outside the gene matches. The CDR3 runs to 15 residues. Germline values: CDR1 MNHNS, CDR2 SASEGT. The CDR3 nucleotides are TGTGCCAGCAGTGCTAGCGGGGGGGCCCACAATGAGCAGTTCTTC. Translated: CASSASGGAHNEQFF.

This clone has a single count. The V gene is TRBV2, the J gene TRBJ2-1; weak D call: TRBD2 (5 bases). The length of the CDR3 is 13 residues. Per the germline V gene, CDR1 is SNHLY and CDR2 is FYNNEI. Trimming left V 4 bases short and J 5 bases short, with 9 bases between. The CDR3 spells CASSGRRDNEQFF. The CDR3 bases are TGTGCCAGCAGTGGGAGGAGAGACAATGAGCAGTTCTTC.

The chain employs TRBV4-2 and TRBJ2-1, with 9 bases matching TRBD2. Per the germline V gene, CDR1 is LGHNA and CDR2 is YNFKEQ. The V and J ends lost 0 bases and 12 bases, in that order; junction bases with no gene match: 15. This CDR3 spans 17 amino acids. The CDR3 region has the DNA TGTGCCAGCAGCCAAGAAGCGTGGGCTAGCGGGGCGGAGGGGCAGTTCTTC. The encoded protein is CASSQEAWASGAEGQFF.

V is TRBV5-1 and J is TRBJ2-7, with a weak D call TRBD1 (5 bases). This CDR3 is built from 13 residues. Trimming left V 0 bases short and J 3 bases short, with 7 bases between. In germline, CDR1 is SGHRS, CDR2 YFSETQ. CDR3 sequence reads: CASSLARDYEQYF. For the CDR3, the DNA is TGCGCCAGCAGCTTGGCCAGGGACTACGAGCAGTACTTC.

The chain combines TRBV6-1 with TRBJ1-1; D is possibly TRBD1 (5 bases). CDR1 and CDR2 from the germline V gene are MNHNS and SASEGT. Trimming shortened V by 4 bases and J by 4 bases, and 10 bases separated the two germline ends. This CDR3 is built from 13 residues. The CDR3 here is CASSVSTGTEAFF. The CDR3 DNA follows: TGTGCCAGCAGTGTCAGCACAGGCACTGAAGCTTTCTTT.

Only one count was recorded for this clone. The chain uses TRBV7-6 and TRBJ1-1; a weak D match, TRBD1 (5 bases). The germline V gene encodes CDR1 SGHVS and CDR2 FNYEAQ. CDR3 size: 13 residues. V was shortened by 1 base and J by 8 bases, with 11 bases between the two germline ends. CDR3 loop: CASSLVGGVEAFF. The CDR3 bases are TGTGCCAGCAGCTTAGTGGGGGGGGTGGAAGCTTTCTTT.

The genes are TRBV6-5 and TRBJ1-6; no definite D call. Trimming left V 6 bases short and J 7 bases short, with 16 bases between. Germline-derived CDR1 and CDR2 are MNHEY and SVGAGI. This CDR3 spans 15 amino acids. This chain's CDR3 is CASRAPEGRNSPLHF. CDR3 DNA sequence: TGTGCCAGCAGAGCCCCGGAGGGAAGGAATTCACCCCTCCACTTT.

The chain combines TRBV18 with TRBJ2-7; TRBD1 agrees at 7 bases. CDR1 and CDR2 (germline): KGHSH, LQKENI. This CDR3 is 14 amino acids long. J was trimmed by 1 base and V by 6 bases; bases with no gene match: 6. The CDR3 here is CASSDQGQSYEQYF. The CDR3 DNA reads as TGTGCCAGCTCGGACCAGGGACAGTCCTACGAGCAGTACTTC.

As DNA, the CDR3 is TGTGCCAGCAGCTTAGAAGGGGCCAACTACAATGAGCAGTTCTTC. This encodes CASSLEGANYNEQFF. The genes are TRBV7-3 and TRBJ2-1; possible D gene TRBD1, 5 bases. The CDR3 has 15 amino acids. CDR1 and CDR2 from the germline V gene are SGHTA and FQGTGA. Trimming took 2 bases from V and 3 from J, leaving 11 bases between them. Together with reference TRBV7-3 and TRBJ2-1, the CDR3 gives the full variable domain: GAGVSQTPSNKVTEKGKYVELRCDPISGHTALYWYRQSLGQGPEFLIYFQGTGAADDSGLPNDRFFAVRPEGSVSTLKIQRTERGDSAVYLCASSLEGANYNEQFFGPGTRLTVL.

This chain joins TRBV4-2 and TRBJ1-4; 10 nucleotides match TRBD1. The CDR3 loop spans 16 amino acids. Germline V gene lookup returns CDR1 LGHNA and CDR2 YNFKEQ. Trimming at V came to 3 bases and at J to 2 bases, leaving 3 bases not matched to a gene. Here the CDR3 reads CASSQGQGLTNEKLFF. The CDR3 nucleotides are TGTGCCAGCAGCCAGGGACAGGGGTTGACTAATGAAAAACTGTTTTTT.

This chain joins TRBV5-6 and TRBJ1-4, with D unresolved. This CDR3 has 14 amino acids. Germline CDR1 is SGHDT and CDR2 is YYEEEE. Trimming cost V 0 bases and J 4 bases, with 7 bases left between them. For the CDR3, the DNA is TGTGCCAGCAGCTTGGCGCAGTATAATGAAAAACTGTTTTTT. This encodes CASSLAQYNEKLFF. Full variable domain (remainder filled in from reference TRBV5-6 and TRBJ1-4): DAGVTQSPTHLIKTRGQQVTLRCSPKSGHDTVSWYQQALGQGPQFIFQYYEEEERQRGNFPDRFSGHQFPNYSSELNVNALLLGDSALYLCASSLAQYNEKLFFGSGTQLSVL.

The V gene is TRBV11-2, the J gene TRBJ2-1, with 7 bases matching TRBD2. This CDR3 is built from 15 residues. Germline trimming cut 3 bases from V and 5 bases from J; bases unmatched to any gene: 7. Germline CDR1 is SGHAT and CDR2 is FQNNGV. DNA of the CDR3: TGTGCCAGCAGCTTTAGCCCAGGGAGGGACAATGAGCAGTTCTTC. It codes for CASSFSPGRDNEQFF.

This chain uses TRBV11-3 with TRBJ2-7; D not certain. CDR3 length: 12 amino acids. V was clipped by 2 bases and J by 6 bases, with 8 bases between them. Per the germline V gene, CDR1 is SGHNT and CDR2 is YENEEA. DNA of the CDR3: TGTGCCAGCAGCTTACAGCGCGGCGAGCAGTACTTC. As protein: CASSLQRGEQYF.